The next 5 T cell receptor beta chains were all read from a single sample in a study of blood T cells in healthy people across ages. Primers used in a second PCR of about 7 to 11 cycles were a sample-barcoded 5' primer and a J-beta primer mix. A single record per CDR3 protein comes from TCRdb applying MiXCR to the 5' RACE reads. The sample lists 1.5 million to 1.8 million distinct CDR3 sequences, less than 45% occurring once. Sequenced sample: blood. The receptors originated from a woman aged 18-29 years in good health.

In its sample, this clonotype was seen a few times. This chain joins TRBV6-2 or TRBV6-3 and TRBJ2-3, with 7 bases aligning to TRBD2. V was clipped by 3 bases and J by 6 bases; unmatched bases: 18. The length of the CDR3 is 18 residues. The germline gives CDR1 MNHEY, CDR2 SVGEGT. DNA for the CDR3: TGTGCCAGCAGTTATCCGCTAGCGGAACATTGGGCGAGGGATACGCAGTATTTT. Protein product: CASSYPLAEHWARDTQYF.

The chain combines TRBV20-1 with TRBJ2-7; 11 bases are shared with TRBD2. This CDR3 contains 14 residues. The germline CDR1 and CDR2 sequences are DFQATT and SNEGSKA (reference sequence). Trimming took 6 bases from V and 7 from J; bases not matched to a gene: 11. The CDR3 loop is CSAPLSGGAKEQYF. The CDR3 nucleotides read TGCAGTGCACCACTTAGCGGGGGGGCGAAGGAGCAGTACTTC.

The chain is built from TRBV11-3 and TRBJ2-3, with D unclear. V was cut by 4 bases and J by 4 bases, with 12 bases left in between. CDR1 is SGHNT and CDR2 is YENEEA in the germline V gene. The CDR3 covers 14 residues. CDR3 sequence: CASSSDPAADTQYF. CDR3 bases: TGTGCCAGCAGCTCCGATCCTGCAGCAGATACGCAGTATTTT.

This clonotype was detected only a few times. The chain joins TRBV20-1 to TRBJ1-2; D might be TRBD1 (5 bases). CDR3 length equals 14 residues. V lost 3 bases, J lost 6 bases, and 17 bases lay in between. Germline V lookup: CDR1 DFQATT, CDR2 SNEGSKA (reference sequence). CDR3 DNA sequence: TGCAGTGCTAGCGGGGCGACCCCCCGGAATGGCTACACCTTC. As protein: CSASGATPRNGYTF.

This chain joins TRBV6-2 or TRBV6-3 and TRBJ2-7; possible D gene TRBD1, 6 bases. Deletions cut 7 bases from V and 12 bases from J, with 28 bases between. CDR3 size: 15 residues. Per the germline V gene, CDR1 is MNHEY and CDR2 is SVGEGT. For the CDR3, the DNA is TGTGCCAGCACCTCGCCGGGACAACTTGGAGGTTTCGTGTACTTC. Translated, it gives CASTSPGQLGGFVYF.